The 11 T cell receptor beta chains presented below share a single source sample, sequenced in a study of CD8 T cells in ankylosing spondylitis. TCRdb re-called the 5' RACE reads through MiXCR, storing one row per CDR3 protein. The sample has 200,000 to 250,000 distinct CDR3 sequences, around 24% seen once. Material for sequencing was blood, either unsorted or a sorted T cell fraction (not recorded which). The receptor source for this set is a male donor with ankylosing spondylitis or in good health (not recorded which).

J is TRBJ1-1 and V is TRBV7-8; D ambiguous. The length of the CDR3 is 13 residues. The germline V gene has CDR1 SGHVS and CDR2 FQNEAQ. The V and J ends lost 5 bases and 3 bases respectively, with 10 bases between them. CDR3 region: CASSPPGYTEAFF. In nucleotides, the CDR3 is TGTGCCAGCAGCCCACCGGGTTACACTGAAGCTTTCTTT.

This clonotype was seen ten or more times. The CDR3 protein is CASRSQGFTEAFF. DNA of the CDR3: TGTGCCAGCAGATCCCAGGGGTTCACTGAAGCTTTCTTT. The V call is TRBV25-1, the J call TRBJ1-1, with a weak D call TRBD1 (6 bases). The CDR3 contains 13 residues. V was trimmed by 6 bases and J by 4 bases, leaving 12 bases between them. The germline gives CDR1 MGHDK, CDR2 SYGVNS.

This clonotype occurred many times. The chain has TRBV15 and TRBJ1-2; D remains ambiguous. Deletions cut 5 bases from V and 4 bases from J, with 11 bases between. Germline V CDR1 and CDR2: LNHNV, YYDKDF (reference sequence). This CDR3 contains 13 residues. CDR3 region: CATSRGGLYGYTF. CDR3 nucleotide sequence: TGTGCCACCAGCCGAGGCGGACTCTATGGCTACACCTTC.

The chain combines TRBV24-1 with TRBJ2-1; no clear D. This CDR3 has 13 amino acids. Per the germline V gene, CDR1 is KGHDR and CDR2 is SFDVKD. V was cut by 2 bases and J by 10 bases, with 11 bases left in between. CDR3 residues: CATSDSIRAEQFF. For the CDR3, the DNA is TGTGCCACCAGTGATTCGATAAGGGCCGAGCAGTTCTTC.

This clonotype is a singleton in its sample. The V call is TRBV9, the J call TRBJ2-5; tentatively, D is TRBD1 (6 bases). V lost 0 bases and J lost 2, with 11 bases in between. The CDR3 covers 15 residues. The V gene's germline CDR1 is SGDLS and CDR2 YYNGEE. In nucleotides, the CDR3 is TGTGCCAGCAGCGTAGGGGGACACCAACAAGAGACCCAGTACTTC. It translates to CASSVGGHQQETQYF.

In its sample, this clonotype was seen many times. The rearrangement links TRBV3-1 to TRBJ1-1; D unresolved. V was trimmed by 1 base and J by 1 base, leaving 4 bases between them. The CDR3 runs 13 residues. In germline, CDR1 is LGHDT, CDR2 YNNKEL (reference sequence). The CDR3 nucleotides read TGTGCCAGCAGCCAAGGGAAGAACACTGAAGCTTTCTTT. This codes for CASSQGKNTEAFF.

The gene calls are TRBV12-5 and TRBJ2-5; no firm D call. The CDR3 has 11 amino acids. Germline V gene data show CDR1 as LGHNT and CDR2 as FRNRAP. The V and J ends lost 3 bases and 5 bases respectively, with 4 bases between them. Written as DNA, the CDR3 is TGTGCTAGTGGTTTAGGGGAGACCCAGTACTTC. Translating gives CASGLGETQYF. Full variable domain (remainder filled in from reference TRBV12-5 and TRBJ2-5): DARVTQTPRHKVTEMGQEVTMRCQPILGHNTVFWYRQTMMQGLELLAYFRNRAPLDDSGMPKDRFSAEMPDATLATLKIQPSEPRDSAVYFCASGLGETQYFGPGTRLLVL.

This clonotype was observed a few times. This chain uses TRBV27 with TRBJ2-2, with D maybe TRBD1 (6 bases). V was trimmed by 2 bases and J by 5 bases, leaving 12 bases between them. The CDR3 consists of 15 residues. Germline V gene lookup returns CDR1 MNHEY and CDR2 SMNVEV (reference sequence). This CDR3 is CASSLKGTMTGELFF. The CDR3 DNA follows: TGTGCCAGCAGTTTAAAAGGGACAATGACCGGGGAGCTGTTTTTT.

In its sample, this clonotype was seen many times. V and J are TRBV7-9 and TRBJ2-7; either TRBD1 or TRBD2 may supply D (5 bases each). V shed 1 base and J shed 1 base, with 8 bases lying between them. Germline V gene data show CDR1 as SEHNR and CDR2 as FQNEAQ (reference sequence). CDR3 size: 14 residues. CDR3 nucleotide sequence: TGTGCCAGCAGCTTAGTGGGGGAATCCTACGAGCAGTACTTC. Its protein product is CASSLVGESYEQYF.

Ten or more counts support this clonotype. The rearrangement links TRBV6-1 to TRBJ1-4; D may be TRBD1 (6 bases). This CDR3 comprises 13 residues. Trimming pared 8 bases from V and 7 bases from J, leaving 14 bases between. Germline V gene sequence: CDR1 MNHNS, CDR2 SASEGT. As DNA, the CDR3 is TGTGCCAGCGGGGGCGTGGGGGGTGAAAAACTGTTTTTT. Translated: CASGGVGGEKLFF.

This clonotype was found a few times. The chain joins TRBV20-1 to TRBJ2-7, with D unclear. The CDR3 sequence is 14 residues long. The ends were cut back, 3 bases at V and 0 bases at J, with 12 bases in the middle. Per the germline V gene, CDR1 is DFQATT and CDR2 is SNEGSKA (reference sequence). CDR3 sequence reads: CSASPGGSSYEQYF. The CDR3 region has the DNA TGCAGTGCTAGTCCGGGCGGTAGCTCCTACGAGCAGTACTTC.